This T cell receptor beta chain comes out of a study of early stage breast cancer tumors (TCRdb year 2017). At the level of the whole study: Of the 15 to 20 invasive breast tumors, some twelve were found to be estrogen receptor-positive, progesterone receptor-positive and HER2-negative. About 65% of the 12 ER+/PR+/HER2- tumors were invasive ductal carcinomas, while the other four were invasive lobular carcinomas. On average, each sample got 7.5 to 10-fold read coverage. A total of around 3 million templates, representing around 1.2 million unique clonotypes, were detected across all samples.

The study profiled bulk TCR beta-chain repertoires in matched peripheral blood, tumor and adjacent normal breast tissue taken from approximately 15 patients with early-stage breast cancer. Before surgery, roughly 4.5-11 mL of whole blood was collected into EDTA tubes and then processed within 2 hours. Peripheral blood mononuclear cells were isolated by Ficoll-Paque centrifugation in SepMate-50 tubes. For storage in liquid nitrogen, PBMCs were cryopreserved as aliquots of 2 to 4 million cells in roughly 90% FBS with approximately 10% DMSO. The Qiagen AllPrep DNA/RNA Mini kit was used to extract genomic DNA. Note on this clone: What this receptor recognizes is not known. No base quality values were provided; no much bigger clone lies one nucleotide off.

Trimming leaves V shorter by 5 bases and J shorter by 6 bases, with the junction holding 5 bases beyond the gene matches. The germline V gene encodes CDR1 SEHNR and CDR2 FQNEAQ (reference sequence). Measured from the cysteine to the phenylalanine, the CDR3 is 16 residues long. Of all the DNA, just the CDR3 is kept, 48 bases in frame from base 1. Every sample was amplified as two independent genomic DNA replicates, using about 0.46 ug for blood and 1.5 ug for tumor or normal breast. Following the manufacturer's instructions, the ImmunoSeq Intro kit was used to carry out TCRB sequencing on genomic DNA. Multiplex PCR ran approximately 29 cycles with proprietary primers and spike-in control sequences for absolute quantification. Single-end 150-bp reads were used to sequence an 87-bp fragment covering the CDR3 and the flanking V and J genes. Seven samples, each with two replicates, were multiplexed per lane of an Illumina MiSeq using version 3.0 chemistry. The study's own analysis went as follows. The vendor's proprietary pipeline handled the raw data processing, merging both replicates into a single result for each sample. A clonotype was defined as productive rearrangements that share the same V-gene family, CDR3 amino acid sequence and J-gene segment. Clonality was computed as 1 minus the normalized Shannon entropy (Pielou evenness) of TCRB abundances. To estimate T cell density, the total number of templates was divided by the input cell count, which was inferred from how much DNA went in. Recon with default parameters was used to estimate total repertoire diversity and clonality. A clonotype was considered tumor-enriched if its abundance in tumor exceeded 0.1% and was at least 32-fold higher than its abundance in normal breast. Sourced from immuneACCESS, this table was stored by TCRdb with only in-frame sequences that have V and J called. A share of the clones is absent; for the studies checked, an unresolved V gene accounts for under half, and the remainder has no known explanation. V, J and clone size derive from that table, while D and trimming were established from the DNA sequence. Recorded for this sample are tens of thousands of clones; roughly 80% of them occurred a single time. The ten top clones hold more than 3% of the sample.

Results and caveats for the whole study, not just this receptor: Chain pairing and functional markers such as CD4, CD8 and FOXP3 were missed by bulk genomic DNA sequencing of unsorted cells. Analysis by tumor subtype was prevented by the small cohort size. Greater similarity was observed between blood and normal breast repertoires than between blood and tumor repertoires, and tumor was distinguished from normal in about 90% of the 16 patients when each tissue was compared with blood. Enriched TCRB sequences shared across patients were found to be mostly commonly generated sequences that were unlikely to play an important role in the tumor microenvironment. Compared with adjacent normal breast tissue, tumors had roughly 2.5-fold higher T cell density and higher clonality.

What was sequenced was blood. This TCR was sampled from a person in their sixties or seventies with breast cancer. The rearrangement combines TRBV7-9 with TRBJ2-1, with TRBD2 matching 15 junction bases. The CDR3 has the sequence CASSPRTSGRANEQFF. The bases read TGTGCCAGCAGCCCTAGGACTAGCGGGAGGGCCAATGAGCAGTTCTTC.